The rows below give T cell receptor beta chains drawn from one sample of a study of cytomegalovirus exposure and HLA in healthy donors. Profiling relied on immunoSEQ multiplex PCR, and the TCRdb table lists in-frame clones only, not all of them. This sample yields 130,000 or so clones, of which roughly 75% are seen a single time; 4.5% to 5.5% belongs to the top ten. The sequencing sample was made of PBMCs. The receptors stem from a man between 25 and 39 years old in good health and CMV-seronegative. Both conserved end residues are part of each CDR3.

TRBV6-5	TRBJ1-1	14	CASSHGQGPPGAFF
TRBV21-1	TRBJ2-5	13	CASSKDLVETQYF
TRBV7-2	TRBJ2-1	13	CASSGGINNEQFF
TRBV29-1	TRBJ1-5	17	CSVVLWGDPNSNQPQHF
TRBV7-3	TRBJ2-1	13	CASSRDSYNEQFF
TRBV4-3	TRBJ1-4	18	CASSQDLARQGAAEKLFF
TRBV30	TRBJ2-7	16	CAWSAQPRTSGGEQYF
TRBV11-2	TRBJ1-4	14	CASSPSKEGEKLFF
TRBV7-6	TRBJ1-3	13	CASSLGPGNTIYF
TRBV5-1	TRBJ1-2	14	CASSFSDRNYGYTF
TRBV7-9	TRBJ1-1	15	CASSPLGGANTEAFF
TRBV5-1	TRBJ1-4	16	CASREGTGGEIEKLFF
TRBV19	TRBJ2-7	12	CASSIDGYEQYF
TRBV5-1	TRBJ2-2	15	CASSLDTHNTGELFF
TRBV5-4	TRBJ2-7	14	CASSPGQVVDEQYF
TRBV18	-	13	CASSPGQPNEQYF
TRBV28	TRBJ1-2	12	CASSPRIYGYTF
TRBV27	TRBJ1-2	14	CASSPDRGPNGYTF
TRBV19	TRBJ2-7	12	CASSSGAYEQYF
TRBV7-2	TRBJ1-4	12	CASSFLNEKLFF
TRBV5-4	TRBJ2-2	16	CASSPGGQRGPGELFF
TRBV7-9	TRBJ1-2	13	CASRPPGDYGYTF
TRBV6-1	TRBJ2-2	15	CASSVTSGSTGELFF
TRBV30	-	12	CAGKGQGYEQYF
TRBV6-6	TRBJ2-7	13	CASSYQDSYEQYF
TRBV6-5	TRBJ2-3	16	CASSYSGGGDPDTQYF
TRBV10-2	TRBJ2-7	14	CASRATSGTYEQYF
TRBV2	TRBJ2-2	15	CASSSSRDSTGELFF
TRBV7-3	TRBJ2-5	15	CASSPLGQPQETQYF
TRBV11-2	TRBJ2-6	13	CASSTDRGLVLTF
TRBV27	TRBJ2-1	14	CASSPRRGLGSKFF